The 26 T cell receptor beta chains reported below all come from one sample, sequenced in a study of blood T cell repertoires in COVID-19. Repertoires were generated with immunoSEQ multiplex PCR, while TCRdb's copy carries only in-frame clones and drops some. The sample records a few hundred thousand clones, 83% being singletons. Sequenced input: peripheral blood. The receptors here all came from a man in his sixties who had recovered from COVID-19.

The chain links TRBV5-5 to TRBJ1-4, with a weak D call TRBD1 (5 bases). Trimming cost V 0 bases and J 8 bases, with 11 bases left between them. Germline V gene lookup returns CDR1 SGHKS and CDR2 YYEKEE (reference sequence). CDR3 length equals 14 residues. CDR3 region: CASSLVVTDEKLFF. CDR3 in DNA: TGTGCCAGCAGCTTGGTCGTGACAGACGAAAAACTGTTTTTT.

The genes are TRBV28 and TRBJ2-7, with D possibly TRBD1 on 6 matching bases. Trimming stripped 3 bases from V and 4 bases from J, with 13 bases between. The CDR3 extends over 14 amino acids. Germline V lookup: CDR1 MDHEN, CDR2 SYDVKM. The CDR3 DNA reads as TGTGCCAGCAGTTTCAGGGGCCTCCCATACGAGCAGTACTTC. It yields the protein CASSFRGLPYEQYF.

This clone was seen once. The V gene is TRBV5-6, the J gene TRBJ2-5, with a tentative D call TRBD1 (6 bases). V lost 5 bases, J lost 5 bases, and 22 bases lay in between. CDR1 is SGHDT, CDR2 YYEEEE, per germline. This CDR3 spans 16 amino acids. The CDR3 is CASRIRPHGGRETQYF. Here the CDR3 DNA reads TGTGCCAGCAGAATCCGACCTCATGGGGGCCGGGAGACCCAGTACTTC.

The J gene is TRBJ2-5, the V gene TRBV29-1, with 7 bases identical to TRBD1. The CDR3 is 14 residues long. Germline CDR1 and CDR2: SQVTM and ANQGSEA. V lost 4 bases and J lost 3; bases outside the gene matches: 8. For the CDR3, the DNA is TGCAGCGTTGCTGACAGGGAGAGGGAAGAGACCCAGTACTTC. It is translated as CSVADREREETQYF.

The chain links TRBV18 to TRBJ2-5; D possibly corresponds to TRBD1 (5 bases). V shed 3 bases and J shed 5 bases, with 16 bases lying between them. Germline lookup yields CDR1 KGHSH and CDR2 LQKENI. This CDR3 region has 15 residues. CDR3 bases: TGTGCCAGCTCACCTCAAACAGGTCCAGGGGAGACCCAGTACTTC. Protein product: CASSPQTGPGETQYF.

The chain carries TRBV2 and TRBJ2-2, with TRBD2 matching 13 bases. Trimming at V came to 5 bases and at J to 6 bases, leaving 3 bases not matched to a gene. CDR3 size: 15 residues. CDR1 is SNHLY and CDR2 is FYNNEI in the germline V gene. CDR3 DNA: TGTGCCAGCAGTCCACTAGCGGGAGGGCCCGGGGAGCTGTTTTTT. As protein: CASSPLAGGPGELFF.

The chain joins TRBV7-2 to TRBJ2-2; TRBD2 agrees at 14 bases. CDR1 is SGHTA and CDR2 is FQGNSA in the germline V gene. The CDR3 consists of 17 residues. The ends lost 6 bases at V and 5 bases at J; junction bases unmatched: 8. CDR3 nucleotides: TGTGCCAGCAGTCGTGGACTAGCGGGGGGTAGTACCGGGGAGCTGTTTTTT. It translates to CASSRGLAGGSTGELFF.

This clone was detected a few times. This chain connects TRBV7-9 to TRBJ1-2; D is unclear. Germline V gene data show CDR1 as SEHNR and CDR2 as FQNEAQ (reference sequence). Trimming stripped 5 bases from V and 8 bases from J, with 12 bases between. CDR3 size: 12 residues. The CDR3 loop is CASSLEQRGYTF. The CDR3 region has the DNA TGTGCCAGCAGCCTGGAGCAGAGGGGCTACACCTTC.

About this clone itself: The same CDR3 is also encoded by other DNA sequences in this sample. This chain uses TRBV7-3 with TRBJ2-3; 11 nucleotides line up with TRBD2. Germline trimming cut 5 bases from V and 6 bases from J; bases unmatched to any gene: 7. Germline V lookup: CDR1 SGHTA, CDR2 FQGTGA. The CDR3 is made up of 15 amino acids. CDR3 sequence reads: CASSRSGGATDTQYF. CDR3 DNA: TGTGCCAGCAGCCGTAGCGGGGGGGCAACCGATACGCAGTATTTT. Filled out from reference TRBV7-3 and TRBJ2-3, the complete variable domain reads GAGVSQTPSNKVTEKGKYVELRCDPISGHTALYWYRQSLGQGPEFLIYFQGTGAADDSGLPNDRFFAVRPEGSVSTLKIQRTERGDSAVYLCASSRSGGATDTQYFGPGTRLTVL.

This clone was seen a few times. This chain joins TRBV7-2 and TRBJ2-6, with TRBD2 as a possible D gene (6 bases). Germline V gene lookup returns CDR1 SGHTA and CDR2 FQGNSA. This CDR3 is 15 amino acids long. V was shortened by 5 bases and J by 3 bases, with 11 bases between the two germline ends. CDR3 sequence reads: CASSPTGSGANVLTF. CDR3 DNA sequence: TGTGCCAGCAGCCCTACCGGGAGTGGGGCCAACGTCCTGACTTTC.

This clone came up a few times. The V call is TRBV5-4, the J call TRBJ2-7; 11 positions match TRBD2. Germline loops: CDR1 SGHNT, CDR2 YYREEE (reference sequence). Trimming took 1 base from V and 8 from J; bases not matched to a gene: 8. The CDR3 length is 15 residues. DNA for the CDR3: TGTGCCAGCAGCTTGCGCACTAGCGGGAGTAGTCAGCAGTACTTC. Its translation is CASSLRTSGSSQQYF.

The chain joins TRBV19 to TRBJ2-7; 8 bases align to TRBD1. After removal of 5 bases from V and 3 bases from J, the junction contained 21 bases not matched to a gene. The CDR3 has 19 residues. Per germline, CDR1 LNHDA and CDR2 SQIVND (reference sequence). CDR3 bases: TGTGCCAGTAGTCCTTCGGGCAGGGGGCGAATCGTGGGTCTCTACGAGCAGTACTTC. Translating it yields CASSPSGRGRIVGLYEQYF.

This clone was seen a few times. The genes are TRBV4-1 and TRBJ1-5; D is ambiguous. V was trimmed by 2 bases and J by 0 bases, leaving 8 bases between them. This CDR3 contains 15 residues. The germline V gene has CDR1 MGHRA and CDR2 YSYEKL. In DNA form, the CDR3 reads TGCGCCAGCAGCCAAAACGGACTTAGCAATCAGCCCCAGCATTTT. Translation: CASSQNGLSNQPQHF.

V usage is TRBV19 and J usage is TRBJ1-5, with 9 bases fitting TRBD1. The J segment lost 9 bases and the V segment lost 3 bases, leaving 6 bases of the junction unmatched. Germline values: CDR1 LNHDA, CDR2 SQIVND (reference sequence). The CDR3 loop spans 14 amino acids. The CDR3 DNA is TGTGCCAGTAGTATGGGACAGGGAGTGTTGCCCCAGCATTTT. Protein product: CASSMGQGVLPQHF.

This sequence joins TRBV4-2 and TRBJ2-7, with a tentative D call TRBD1 (7 bases). This CDR3 has 20 amino acids. V was pared by 1 base and J by 0 bases, with 25 bases between. Germline V gene sequence: CDR1 LGHNA, CDR2 YNFKEQ. The CDR3 bases are TGTGCCAGCAGCCAAGGAAGAGGGTCGAGGAGGGACAGAGTCTCCTACGAGCAGTACTTC. Residues: CASSQGRGSRRDRVSYEQYF.

V usage is TRBV11-2 and J usage is TRBJ2-2, with 11 nucleotides matching TRBD2. V lost 3 bases, J lost 5 bases, and 8 bases stayed unmatched. The germline V gene encodes CDR1 SGHAT and CDR2 FQNNGV. The CDR3 contains 17 residues. CDR3 amino acids: CASSLTGLAELTGELFF. Here the CDR3 DNA reads TGTGCCAGCAGCTTGACGGGACTAGCGGAACTTACCGGGGAGCTGTTTTTT.

The chain uses TRBV18 and TRBJ1-2, with TRBD1 identical over 9 bases. This CDR3 region has 17 residues. Germline assignment: CDR1 KGHSH and CDR2 LQKENI. After removal of 3 bases from V and 3 bases from J, the junction contained 11 bases not matched to a gene. The CDR3 DNA follows: TGTGCCAGCTCACCCGGGACAGGGTCTCAGCCAGACTATGGCTACACCTTC. Its translation is CASSPGTGSQPDYGYTF.

The chain employs TRBV5-6 and TRBJ2-2; TRBD1 agrees at 10 bases. V trimming: 3 bases; J trimming: 4 bases; junction bases outside the gene matches: 9. CDR1 is SGHDT, CDR2 YYEEEE, per germline. This CDR3 spans 17 amino acids. The CDR3 sequence: CASSSTHWTGGTGELFF. The CDR3 DNA reads as TGTGCCAGCAGCTCGACCCACTGGACAGGGGGCACCGGGGAGCTGTTTTTT.

This sequence joins TRBV5-4 and TRBJ2-3, with a tentative D call TRBD1 (5 bases). The CDR3 has 15 residues. V lost 4 bases to trimming and J lost 2 bases, with 14 bases between them. CDR1 and CDR2 (germline): SGHNT, YYREEE (reference sequence). CDR3 sequence (DNA): TGTGCCAGCAGCCCCCCGGACATTCTCACAGATACGCAGTATTTT. It encodes CASSPPDILTDTQYF.

The chain couples TRBV19 to TRBJ2-6; TRBD1 is a possible D gene (5 bases). Trimming removed 3 bases at V and 1 base at J, with 7 bases between. The germline V gene has CDR1 LNHDA and CDR2 SQIVND (reference sequence). This CDR3 has 15 residues. The CDR3: CASSIPGSGANVLTF. The CDR3 nucleotides read TGTGCCAGTAGTATTCCAGGGTCTGGGGCCAACGTCCTGACTTTC.

V gene TRBV7-8 combines with J gene TRBJ2-7; a weak D match, TRBD2 (6 bases). CDR3 length: 15 amino acids. From germline, CDR1 is SGHVS and CDR2 FQNEAQ. Trimming cost V 5 bases and J 3 bases, with 17 bases left between them. This chain's CDR3 is CASSPRLTGVYEQYF. The CDR3 region has the DNA TGTGCCAGCAGCCCCCGGCTAACGGGGGTCTACGAGCAGTACTTC. The whole variable domain, filled in from reference TRBV7-8 and TRBJ2-7, reads GAGVSQSPRYKVAKRGQDVALRCDPISGHVSLFWYQQALGQGPEFLTYFQNEAQLDKSGLPSDRFFAERPEGSVSTLKIQRTQQEDSAVYLCASSPRLTGVYEQYFGPGTRLTVT.

The V and J genes are TRBV19 and TRBJ2-4, with D perhaps TRBD1 (5 bases). Trimming took off 5 bases at V and 6 bases at J, with 23 bases between the two ends. CDR1 LNHDA and CDR2 SQIVND come from the germline V gene (reference sequence). The CDR3 has 17 amino acids. The CDR3 loop is CASSPNPGPLRGNIQYF. In nucleotides, the CDR3 is TGTGCCAGTAGTCCTAACCCAGGGCCGCTAAGGGGAAACATTCAGTACTTC.

The chain uses TRBV6-5 and TRBJ2-5; 7 bases map to TRBD2. The CDR3 has 14 residues. Germline trimming cut 7 bases from V and 6 bases from J; bases unmatched to any gene: 11. Germline lookup yields CDR1 MNHEY and CDR2 SVGAGI. The CDR3 DNA follows: TGTGCCAGCACGGGGGGAGCATCTATACAGACCCAGTACTTC. Translation gives CASTGGASIQTQYF.

This rearrangement joins TRBV6-7 to TRBJ1-2, with D perhaps TRBD1 (6 bases). TRBV6-7 is designated an ORF whose function remains uncertain. The CDR3 length is 15 residues. The ends were cut back, 6 bases at V and 4 bases at J, with 18 bases in the middle. DNA of the CDR3: TGTGCCAGCAGCCACCGGGGGGGGCTCGGCTATGGCTACACCTTC. Translated, it gives CASSHRGGLGYGYTF.

The J gene is TRBJ2-2, the V gene TRBV6-1; a weak D match, TRBD2 (6 bases). Germline V gene data show CDR1 as MNHNS and CDR2 as SASEGT. CDR3 length: 15 residues. Trimming stripped 1 base from V and 4 bases from J, with 10 bases between. The CDR3 nucleotides read TGTGCCAGCAGTGAAGTGCAGGGAGGCACCGGGGAGCTGTTTTTT. The encoded protein is CASSEVQGGTGELFF.

The chain combines TRBV6-5 with TRBJ1-5; the match to TRBD1 covers 7 bases. V was clipped by 6 bases and J by 11 bases; unmatched bases: 13. CDR1 and CDR2 (germline): MNHEY, SVGAGI. The CDR3 is 14 residues long. CDR3 region: CASSDGAGGRSQHF. Here the CDR3 DNA reads TGTGCCAGCAGCGACGGAGCAGGGGGGCGGTCCCAGCATTTT.